A single sample gave rise to the 15 T cell receptor beta chains below, sequenced in a study of blood T cells in healthy people across ages. With a J-beta primer mix and a sample-barcoded 5' primer, a second PCR ran about 7 to 11 cycles. TCRdb re-derived calls from the 5' RACE reads in MiXCR, one entry per CDR3 protein. The top ten clones hold approximately 3.7% of a sample with about 510,000 distinct CDR3 sequences, around a quarter of them seen once. These sequences were also reported in another study, on T cells of mothers and their children.

The sequenced sample consisted of blood. These receptors all come from a boy younger than 10 in good health.

The chain uses TRBV7-2 and TRBJ2-2; D is undetermined. V lost 1 base to trimming and J lost 1 base, with 7 bases between them. The CDR3 runs to 15 residues. Looked up from germline, CDR1 is SGHTA and CDR2 is FQGNSA. CDR3 in amino acids: CASSLVLMNTGELFF. The DNA of the CDR3 is TGTGCCAGCAGCTTAGTCCTAATGAACACCGGGGAGCTGTTTTTT.

In its sample, this clonotype was seen a few times. The rearrangement joins TRBV10-3 to TRBJ2-5; D assignment may be TRBD1 or TRBD2 (5 bases each). Germline CDR1 ENHRY, CDR2 SYGVKD. Trimming took 4 bases from V and 5 from J, leaving 11 bases between them. This CDR3 is built from 13 residues. CDR3 sequence reads: CAISAGDGETQYF. The CDR3 DNA reads TGTGCCATCAGTGCCGGGGACGGGGAGACCCAGTACTTC.

The V gene is TRBV2, the J gene TRBJ1-2; D uncertain. The CDR3 spans 13 residues. Germline V gene data show CDR1 as SNHLY and CDR2 as FYNNEI. Trimming stripped 6 bases from V and 2 bases from J, with 10 bases between. The CDR3 bases are TGTGCCAGCAGCGACGACGGGAACTATGGCTACACCTTC. The encoded protein is CASSDDGNYGYTF. The whole variable domain, remainder taken from reference TRBV2 and TRBJ1-2, is EPEVTQTPSHQVTQMGQEVILRCVPISNHLYFYWYRQILGQKVEFLVSFYNNEISEKSEIFDDQFSVERPDGSNFTLKIRSTKLEDSAMYFCASSDDGNYGYTFGSGTRLTVV.

The chain carries TRBV20-1 and TRBJ1-2; 8 positions match TRBD1. Trimming removed 0 bases from V and 4 bases from J; junction bases left unmatched: 7. CDR3 length equals 15 residues. Germline V CDR1 and CDR2: DFQATT, SNEGSKA (reference sequence). CDR3: CSARDRAGGGYGYTF. As DNA, the CDR3 is TGCAGTGCTAGAGATCGGGCAGGGGGCGGCTATGGCTACACCTTC.

This clonotype showed up just a few times. This chain joins TRBV29-1 and TRBJ1-2, with 8 bases fitting TRBD1. The trim removed 5 bases at V and 4 bases at J, leaving 6 bases unmatched. The germline CDR1 and CDR2 sequences are SQVTM and ANQGSEA. The CDR3 contains 13 residues. The CDR3 sequence is CSVSGQGRYGYTF. In DNA, the CDR3 is TGCAGCGTTTCAGGACAGGGACGCTATGGCTACACCTTC.

This clonotype has a handful of counts. The chain uses TRBV25-1 and TRBJ1-2; D remains unclear. The germline V gene encodes CDR1 MGHDK and CDR2 SYGVNS. The CDR3 loop spans 15 amino acids. Trimming pared 0 bases from V and 2 bases from J, leaving 10 bases between. The CDR3 nucleotides read TGTGCCAGCAGTGAATATAACAGAGACAACTATGGCTACACCTTC. As protein: CASSEYNRDNYGYTF.

The J gene is TRBJ2-7, the V gene TRBV3-1, with D perhaps matching TRBD2 (7 bases). The CDR3 is 17 residues long. V lost 4 bases to trimming and J lost 4 bases, with 23 bases between them. Germline V gene sequence: CDR1 LGHDT, CDR2 YNNKEL (reference sequence). CDR3 DNA sequence: TGTGCCAGCAGCCCCTTCTTCGATAGGGGGGGATGGTACGAGCAGTACTTC. It translates to CASSPFFDRGGWYEQYF.

The chain employs TRBV3-1 and TRBJ1-6; D not certain. The V and J ends lost 4 bases and 14 bases respectively, with 15 bases between them. The germline gives CDR1 LGHDT, CDR2 YNNKEL (reference sequence). The CDR3 loop spans 13 amino acids. In DNA, the CDR3 is TGTGCCAGCAGCCGTGGACGGGAAGGATCCCTCCACTTT. It translates to CASSRGREGSLHF.

The gene calls are TRBV13 and TRBJ2-3; TRBD2 matches at 12 bases. The germline CDR1 and CDR2 sequences are PRHDT and FYEKMQ (reference sequence). The V segment lost 5 bases and the J segment 3 bases; nucleotides outside the gene matches: 12. This CDR3 has 18 amino acids. CDR3 nucleotide sequence: TGTGCCAGCAGCCCGAGGACTAGCGGGACTACTAGTACAGATACGCAGTATTTT. It is translated as CASSPRTSGTTSTDTQYF. The entire variable domain, with the rest obtained from reference TRBV13 and TRBJ2-3, is as follows: AAGVIQSPRHLIKEKRETATLKCYPIPRHDTVYWYQQGPGQDPQFLISFYEKMQSDKGSIPDRFSAQQFSDYHSELNMSSLELGDSALYFCASSPRTSGTTSTDTQYFGPGTRLTVL.

This chain connects TRBV13 to TRBJ2-7; 8 bases are shared with TRBD2. The CDR3 length is 15 residues. Germline loops: CDR1 PRHDT, CDR2 FYEKMQ (reference sequence). The V gene end was trimmed by 2 bases and the J gene end by 2 bases; junction bases not matched to a gene: 5. The CDR3 region has the DNA TGTGCCAGCAGCTTATCCGGGAGGGATACCTACGAGCAGTACTTC. It encodes CASSLSGRDTYEQYF.

Only a few counts were recorded for this clonotype. The chain combines TRBV19 with TRBJ2-5; 7 bases are shared with TRBD1. The DNA matches TRBJ2-1 better at its end, which makes the J call doubtful. The CDR3 consists of 13 residues. Per germline, CDR1 LNHDA and CDR2 SQIVND (reference sequence). The CDR3 nucleotides read TGTGCCAGCGCTACAGGGGCAAACAATGAGCAGTTCTTC. This sequence encodes CASATGANNEQFF.

A few counts support this clonotype. CDR3 amino acids: CASSLGLAGGQFF. In DNA form, the CDR3 reads TGTGCCAGCAGCTTAGGTCTAGCGGGGGGGCAGTTCTTC. The chain joins TRBV7-3 to TRBJ2-1; 11 nucleotides match TRBD2. Germline CDR1 is SGHTA and CDR2 is FQGTGA. The CDR3 totals 13 residues. V shed 2 bases and J 12 bases; nucleotides not matched to a gene: 3.

The chain uses TRBV12-3 or TRBV12-4 and TRBJ1-1; the D gene is possibly TRBD1 (6 bases). CDR3 length equals 12 residues. Trimming removed 6 bases from V and 6 bases from J, with 11 bases in between. CDR3 DNA sequence: TGTGCCAGCAGCCCAGGGGTTGCTGAAGCTTTCTTT. The encoded protein is CASSPGVAEAFF.

This clonotype was picked up a small number of times. The chain carries TRBV29-1 and TRBJ2-5; the D gene is possibly TRBD2 (6 bases). Per germline, CDR1 SQVTM and CDR2 ANQGSEA. V lost 3 bases and J lost 11, with 28 bases in between. The CDR3 consists of 16 residues. CDR3 bases: TGCAGCGTTGAGCTTCTAAGTTCCGACGGGGAGGATGGGCAGTACTTC. Amino acids: CSVELLSSDGEDGQYF.

The chain recombines TRBV6-5 with TRBJ1-4; tentatively, D is TRBD1 (5 bases). There are 15 residues in the CDR3. CDR1 and CDR2 (germline): MNHEY, SVGAGI. The ends were cut back, 0 bases at V and 3 bases at J, with 8 bases in the middle. DNA for the CDR3: TGTGCCAGCAGTTACTCGGGGGAGTCTAATGAAAAACTGTTTTTT. It yields the protein CASSYSGESNEKLFF.